The rows below give T cell receptor beta chains drawn from one sample of a study of cytotoxic CD8 clonotypes in ibrutinib-treated CLL. TCRdb's table, derived via immunoSEQ multiplex PCR, lists solely in-frame clones and lacks some. The data show some 150,000 clones, around three quarters seen once. Source: PBMCs, taken after 12 months of ibrutinib treatment. The receptor source for this set is a human donor with chronic lymphocytic leukemia. Both conserved end residues are trimmed from each CDR3. A D gene is named only where the DNA matches it firmly.

d_call | v_call | cdr3_aa
- | TRBV18 | ASSPVVRGHTEAF
- | TRBV18 | ASFDTSSYEQY
TRBD2 | TRBV5-1 | ASSGSGSYQETQY
- | TRBV7-8 | ASSPRTQNTGELF
- | TRBV5-1 | ASSYYSHSNYGYT
- | TRBV7-9 | ASSTGQAHTEAF
TRBD1 | TRBV29-1 | TTTGDDTGELF
- | TRBV4-1 | ASSQTSGEKLF
- | TRBV18 | ASSPNGQGGNALF
TRBD2 | TRBV14 | ASSQWLAGYETQY
TRBD2 | TRBV11-2 | ASSLGGTSGTSDTQY
TRBD1 | TRBV7-9 | ASSLAETGMSSYEQY
- | TRBV27 | ASSPLSGYEQY
TRBD1 | TRBV2 | ASKSDRGGFQETQY
- | TRBV5-1 | ASSLVGSAINTEAF
- | TRBV7-7 | ASSMLDGPGNEQF
- | TRBV13 | ASSLAGLGKTNEKLF
TRBD2 | TRBV4-1 | ASSQGPPLTSGRARVEQF
- | TRBV10-3 | ASSYSRRASSYEQY
TRBD2 | TRBV13 | ASSYKQGGLAGRRYNEQF
- | TRBV5-1 | ASSLVPGSLGGETQY
TRBD1 | TRBV5-4 | ASSWSPGGDTGELF
TRBD2 | TRBV7-8 | ASSLAALAGNEQF
TRBD1 | TRBV7-3 | ASSRTRDSTDTQY
TRBD1 | TRBV6-1 | ASSRGQGDNSPLH
- | TRBV12-5 | ASDLMIGQHSYNEQF
- | TRBV19 | ASRISGANVLT
TRBD1 | TRBV9 | ASGQGPYEQY
- | TRBV19 | ASRTTGSAGNTIY
TRBD1 | TRBV2 | ASRGQERQPQH
- | TRBV6-5 | ASRYDPNTEAF
- | TRBV7-9 | ASSLYIGLETQY
- | TRBV10-3 | AISELGGHGYT
- | TRBV5-6 | ASSLGQVNYEQY
TRBD1 | TRBV7-2 | ASSRTGANQLYGYT
TRBD1 | TRBV6-1 | ASREETGWDNSPLH
TRBD1 | TRBV5-4 | ASSPDRGSSYEQY
- | TRBV5-1 | ASSPQGYIPTDTQY
- | TRBV7-8 | ASSPSMGLGGQY
TRBD1 | TRBV19 | ASREQGAAVAEAF
TRBD1 | TRBV10-3 | AIRRQGRPYEQY
- | TRBV28 | ASSLQQVGNQPQH
- | TRBV4-3 | ASSQDQRRELSNEKLF
- | TRBV5-6 | ASSPGSYEQY
- | TRBV29-1 | SVHPLTAPSYNSPLH
- | TRBV7-2 | ASSLDAKNIQY
- | TRBV19 | ASSIGRAGYEQY
TRBD2 | TRBV2 | ASRSVRGRYEQY
- | TRBV7-2 | ASSTSAGEQY
TRBD1 | TRBV28 | ASSLEGADSYEQY
TRBD1 | TRBV7-8 | ASSSHTGTDYYEQY
- | TRBV28 | ASSPTQRSQETQY
- | TRBV28 | ASRPQGRFTYEQY
TRBD1 | TRBV19 | ASGTGAYEQY
TRBD1 | TRBV5-1 | ASSLGTGETQY
TRBD2 | TRBV2 | ASRLSSGGGSYEQY
- | TRBV29-1 | SAQDEKLF
TRBD2 | TRBV2 | AILAGSNTGELF
TRBD1 | TRBV5-6 | ASSSQGVYGYT